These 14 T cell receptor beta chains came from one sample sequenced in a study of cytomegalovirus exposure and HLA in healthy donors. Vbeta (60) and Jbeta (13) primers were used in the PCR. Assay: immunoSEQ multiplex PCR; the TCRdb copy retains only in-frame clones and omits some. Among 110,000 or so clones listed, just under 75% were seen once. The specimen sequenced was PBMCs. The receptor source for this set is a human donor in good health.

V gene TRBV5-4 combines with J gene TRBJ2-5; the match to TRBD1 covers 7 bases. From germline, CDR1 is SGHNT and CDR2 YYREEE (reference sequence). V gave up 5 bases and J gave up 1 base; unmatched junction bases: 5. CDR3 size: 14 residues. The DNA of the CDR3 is TGTGCCAGCAGTGAACAGGGGCGCCAAGAGACCCAGTACTTC. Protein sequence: CASSEQGRQETQYF.

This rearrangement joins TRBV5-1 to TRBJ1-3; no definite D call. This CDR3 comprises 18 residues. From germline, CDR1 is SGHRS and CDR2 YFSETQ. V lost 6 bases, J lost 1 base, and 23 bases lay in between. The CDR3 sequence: CASKTSPGSVSSGNTIYF. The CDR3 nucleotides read TGCGCCAGCAAAACCTCCCCGGGGTCAGTTAGTTCTGGAAACACCATATATTTT.

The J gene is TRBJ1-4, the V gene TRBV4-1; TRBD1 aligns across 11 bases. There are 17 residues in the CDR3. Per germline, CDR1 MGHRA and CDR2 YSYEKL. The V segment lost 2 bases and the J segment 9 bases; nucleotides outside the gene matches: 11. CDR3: CASSQIFRDRGGQKLFF. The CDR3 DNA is TGCGCCAGCAGCCAAATTTTCCGGGACAGGGGGGGTCAAAAACTGTTTTTT.

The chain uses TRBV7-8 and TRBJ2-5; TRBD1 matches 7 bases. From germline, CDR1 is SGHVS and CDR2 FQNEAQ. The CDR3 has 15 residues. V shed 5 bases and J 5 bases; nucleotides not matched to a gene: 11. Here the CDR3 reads CASSPETGLGETQYF. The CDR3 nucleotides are TGTGCCAGCAGCCCCGAGACAGGGTTGGGGGAGACCCAGTACTTC.

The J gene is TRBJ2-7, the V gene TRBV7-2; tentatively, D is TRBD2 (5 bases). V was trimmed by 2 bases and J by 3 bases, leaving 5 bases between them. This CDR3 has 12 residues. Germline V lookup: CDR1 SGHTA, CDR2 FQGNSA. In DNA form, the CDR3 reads TGTGCCAGCAGCTTAAGCGGCTACGAGCAGTACTTC. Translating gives CASSLSGYEQYF.

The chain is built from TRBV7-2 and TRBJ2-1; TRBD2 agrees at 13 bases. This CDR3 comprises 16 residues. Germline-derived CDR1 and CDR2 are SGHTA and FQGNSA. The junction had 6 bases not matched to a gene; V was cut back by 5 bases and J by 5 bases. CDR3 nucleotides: TGTGCCAGCAGCACCCGGACTAGCGGGGGAAACAATGAGCAGTTCTTC. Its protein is CASSTRTSGGNNEQFF.

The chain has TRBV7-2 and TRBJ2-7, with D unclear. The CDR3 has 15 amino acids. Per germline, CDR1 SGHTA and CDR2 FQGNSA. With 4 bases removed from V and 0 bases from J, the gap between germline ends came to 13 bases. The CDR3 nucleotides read TGTGCCAGCAGCTCTGAGCACGGTTACTCCTACGAGCAGTACTTC. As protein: CASSSEHGYSYEQYF.

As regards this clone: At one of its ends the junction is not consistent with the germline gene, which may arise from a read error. CDR3 in amino acids: CASSRLSGQDTGELFF. CDR3 coding DNA: TGTGCTAGCAGCCGATTGTCGGGACAGGACACCGGGGAGCTGTTTTTT. This chain connects TRBV7-7 to TRBJ2-2; the match to TRBD1 covers 8 bases. Germline loops: CDR1 SSHAT, CDR2 FNYEAQ (reference sequence). The CDR3 totals 16 residues.

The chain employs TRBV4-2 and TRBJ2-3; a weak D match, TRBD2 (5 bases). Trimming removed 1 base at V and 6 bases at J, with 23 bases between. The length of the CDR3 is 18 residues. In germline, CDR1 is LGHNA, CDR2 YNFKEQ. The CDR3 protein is CASSQGLRAIDFTDTQYF. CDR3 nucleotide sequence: TGTGCCAGCAGCCAAGGCTTGAGGGCTATTGATTTTACGGATACGCAGTATTTT.

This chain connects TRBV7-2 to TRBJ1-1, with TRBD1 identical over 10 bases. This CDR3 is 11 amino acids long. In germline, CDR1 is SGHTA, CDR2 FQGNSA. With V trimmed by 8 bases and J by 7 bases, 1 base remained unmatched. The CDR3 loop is CASGQGGEAFF. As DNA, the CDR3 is TGTGCCAGCGGACAGGGGGGTGAAGCTTTCTTT.

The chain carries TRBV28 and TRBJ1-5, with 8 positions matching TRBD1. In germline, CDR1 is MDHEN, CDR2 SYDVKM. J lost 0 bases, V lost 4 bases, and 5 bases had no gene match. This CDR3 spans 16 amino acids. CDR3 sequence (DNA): TGTGCCAGCAGTTCCGGACAGGGTGCTAGCAATCAGCCCCAGCATTTT. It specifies CASSSGQGASNQPQHF. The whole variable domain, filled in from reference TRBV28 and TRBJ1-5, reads DVKVTQSSRYLVKRTGEKVFLECVQDMDHENMFWYRQDPGLGLRLIYFSYDVKMKEKGDIPEGYSVSREKKERFSLILESASTNQTSMYLCASSSGQGASNQPQHFGDGTRLSIL.

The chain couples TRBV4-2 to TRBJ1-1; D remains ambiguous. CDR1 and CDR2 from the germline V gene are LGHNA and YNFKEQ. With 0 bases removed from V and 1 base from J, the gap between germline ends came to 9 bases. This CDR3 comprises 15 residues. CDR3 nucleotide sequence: TGTGCCAGCAGCCAAGAAGTAAACTCGAACACTGAAGCTTTCTTT. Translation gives CASSQEVNSNTEAFF.

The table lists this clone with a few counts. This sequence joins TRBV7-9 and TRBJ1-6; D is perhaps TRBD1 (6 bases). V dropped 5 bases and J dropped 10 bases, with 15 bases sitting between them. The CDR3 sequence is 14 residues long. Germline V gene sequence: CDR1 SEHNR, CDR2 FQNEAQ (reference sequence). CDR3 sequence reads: CASSETRGNSPLHF. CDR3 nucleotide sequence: TGTGCCAGCAGCGAAACCAGGGGAAACTCACCCCTCCACTTT.

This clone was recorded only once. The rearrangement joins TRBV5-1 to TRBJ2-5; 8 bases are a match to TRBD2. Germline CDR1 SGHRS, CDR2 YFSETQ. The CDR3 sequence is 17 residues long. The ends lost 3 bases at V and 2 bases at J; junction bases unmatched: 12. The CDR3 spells CASSYYGISGAQETQYF. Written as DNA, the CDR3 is TGCGCCAGCAGCTATTACGGGATTAGCGGGGCACAAGAGACCCAGTACTTC.